This is a list of T cell receptor beta chains from one sample in a study of cytomegalovirus exposure and HLA in healthy donors. Sequenced by immunoSEQ multiplex PCR; TCRdb stores in-frame clones only, minus some. The sample carries around 250,000 clones, about 90% recorded once. The sample taken for sequencing was PBMCs. These receptors were taken from a woman aged 25 to 39 in good health and CMV-seronegative. CDR3s include the opening cysteine and the closing phenylalanine or tryptophan.

TRBV7-9	TRBJ1-4	CASSRQGLATNEKLFF
TRBV18	TRBJ2-3	CASSPPSGRDTQYF
TRBV5-6	TRBJ2-7	CASSFWTSEDEQYF
TRBV27	TRBJ1-1	CASSHNPGQGNTEAFF
TRBV9	TRBJ2-7	CASSPSGGSYEQYF
TRBV25-1	TRBJ2-7	CASSEQTMPAPSYEQYF
TRBV2	TRBJ2-5	CASTPAGGPLETQYF
TRBV7-8	TRBJ2-7	CASSRLAGGSYEQYF
TRBV6-5	TRBJ1-5	CASRRDVSSSQPQHF
TRBV29-1	TRBJ2-2	CSVLAGGPKTGELFF
TRBV2	TRBJ2-2	CASSGAGYTGELFF
TRBV27	TRBJ2-3	CASSHGLLGTQYF
TRBV5-6	TRBJ2-7	CASSLAPASAYEQYF
TRBV28	TRBJ1-2	CASSFPRRGRITAYGYTF
TRBV7-3	TRBJ2-1	CASSPGLAGYNEQFF
TRBV11-2	TRBJ2-1	CASFRGMGEQFF
TRBV5-1	TRBJ2-1	CASSFGHPNEQFF
TRBV4-3	TRBJ2-7	CASSHLMGDEQYF
TRBV28	TRBJ2-3	CASSSLRTSGVTDTQYF
TRBV19	TRBJ2-7	CASSMGGQGSYEQYF
TRBV27	TRBJ2-2	CASSLSIGSGELFF
TRBV10-1	TRBJ2-7	CASSPPSTEVSYEQYF
TRBV7-9	TRBJ1-5	CASSLGVGDRDNQPQHF
TRBV6-5	TRBJ2-7	CASSYIGGEQYF
TRBV28	TRBJ2-4	CASSLARNRGNIQYF
TRBV6-6	TRBJ1-1	CASRTVGTEAFF
TRBV9	TRBJ2-1	CASSVGSSGTYNEQFF
TRBV19	TRBJ2-1	CASSDGTYNEQFF
TRBV5-1	TRBJ1-3	CASSFGDGNTIYF
TRBV7-8	TRBJ2-3	CASSLGTGAADTQYF
TRBV5-1	TRBJ2-7	CASSWTGGAYEQYF
TRBV6-6	TRBJ2-1	CASSSGTSSYNEQFF
TRBV5-1	TRBJ2-3	CASSLDRAIDTQYF
TRBV29-1	TRBJ2-7	CSVEDRGLAYEQYF
TRBV6-6	TRBJ2-5	CASSLYPGQEETQYF
TRBV28	TRBJ1-4	CASSFAEKLFF
TRBV5-1	TRBJ2-6	CASSLGGNGANVLTF
TRBV6-5	TRBJ2-2	CASSYSSTGELFF
TRBV28	TRBJ2-7	CASRGGPRYEQYF
TRBV5-6	TRBJ2-7	CASSLASGSEEQYF
TRBV7-9	TRBJ1-1	CASSLSSNTEAFF
TRBV14	TRBJ2-2	CASSQGFFAGAIGELFF
TRBV11-3	TRBJ1-2	CASSPNLNYGYTF
TRBV7-3	TRBJ2-2	CASSRAPVGQQGAVTGELFF